Below, 14 T cell receptor beta chains from the same sample are listed, as sequenced in a study of beta chain features in type 1 diabetes (dated by TCRdb to between 2017 and 2018). Paper-wide results and their limitations: In all four CD4+ subsets, TCRB CDR3 length was moderately but significantly shorter in type 1 diabetes patients.

These receptors have no identified antigens. Library preparation employed the immunoSEQ multiplex PCR assay. The High Capacity cDNA Reverse Transcription Kit was used to reverse transcribe all of the isolated RNA, meaning that expressed TCRB transcripts were what got sequenced. In TCRdb, the immuneACCESS table is reduced to in-frame sequences with V and J assigned. These tables do not hold every clone; where another copy was compared, an unresolved V gene accounts for under half, and the others remain unexplained. Across this sample there are approximately 280,000 clones, with approximately 16% seen only once. The biggest ten clones account for about 0.014% of the sample. The sequencing sample was made of naive CD4+ T cells from blood. Per the publication, the cell subset or site label means: true naive CD4+ T cells. All receptors derive from a man younger than 35 with type 1 diabetes.

This clone was detected only a few times. The chain has TRBV4-2 and TRBJ2-5; D perhaps matches TRBD1 (6 bases). This CDR3 is 15 amino acids long. Germline values: CDR1 LGHNA, CDR2 YNFKEQ. Trimming stripped 0 bases from V and 5 bases from J, with 13 bases between. The CDR3 nucleotides read TGTGCCAGCAGCCAAGATCTACCAGGGGCGGAGACCCAGTACTTC. Protein sequence: CASSQDLPGAETQYF.

The J gene is TRBJ1-1, the V gene TRBV4-3; no definite D call. Germline assignment: CDR1 LGHNA and CDR2 YSLEER. The CDR3 extends over 13 amino acids. The ends were cut back, 0 bases at V and 11 bases at J, with 13 bases in the middle. This chain's CDR3 is CASSQDGRPEAFF. CDR3 nucleotides: TGCGCCAGCAGCCAAGACGGTAGGCCGGAGGCTTTCTTT.

This chain connects TRBV7-2 to TRBJ1-1, with D hard to call. The CDR3 runs to 13 residues. Between the trimmed V and J ends, which lost 5 bases and 3 bases, there was a span of 10 bases. Per the germline V gene, CDR1 is SGHTA and CDR2 is FQGNSA. CDR3 sequence reads: CASSPRRDTEAFF. Written as DNA, the CDR3 is TGTGCCAGCAGCCCCAGGCGGGACACTGAAGCTTTCTTT. Variable domain in full (rest from reference TRBV7-2 and TRBJ1-1): GAGVSQSPSNKVTEKGKDVELRCDPISGHTALYWYRQSLGQGLEFLIYFQGNSAPDKSGLPSDRFSAERTGGSVSTLTIQRTQQEDSAVYLCASSPRRDTEAFFGQGTRLTVV.

The gene calls are TRBV11-2 and TRBJ1-2; D possibly corresponds to TRBD1 (6 bases). The CDR3 is 16 amino acids. V was shortened by 3 bases and J by 6 bases, with 20 bases between the two germline ends. Germline V gene data show CDR1 as SGHAT and CDR2 as FQNNGV. The CDR3 sequence is CASSFIAVRGEHGYTF. CDR3 DNA: TGTGCCAGCAGCTTCATCGCGGTCAGGGGTGAACATGGCTACACCTTC.

This clone has a handful of counts. The V and J genes are TRBV10-2 and TRBJ2-7; 11 positions agree with TRBD1. The trim removed 4 bases at V and 7 bases at J, leaving 6 bases unmatched. The CDR3 is 14 amino acids. Germline V CDR1 and CDR2: WSHSY, SAAADI. CDR3 residues: CASSGGQGAREQYF. CDR3 bases: TGCGCCAGCAGTGGAGGACAGGGGGCGCGGGAGCAGTACTTC.

This clone was found a few times. V gene TRBV4-1 combines with J gene TRBJ2-1, with 15 bases matching TRBD2. The CDR3 is made up of 17 amino acids. Germline V CDR1 and CDR2: MGHRA, YSYEKL. V lost 0 bases, J lost 7 bases, and 4 bases stayed unmatched. In nucleotides, the CDR3 is TGCGCCAGCAGCCAAGAGAAGGGACTAGCGGGGGGAAATGAGCAGTTCTTC. This encodes CASSQEKGLAGGNEQFF.

The V gene is TRBV28, the J gene TRBJ2-7; 11 bases agree with TRBD2. The germline gives CDR1 MDHEN, CDR2 SYDVKM. After removal of 4 bases from V and 6 bases from J, the junction contained 8 bases not matched to a gene. There are 15 residues in the CDR3. This CDR3 reads CASSSIAGGPSEQYF. In DNA form, the CDR3 reads TGTGCCAGCAGTTCTATAGCGGGAGGGCCATCCGAGCAGTACTTC.

Only a few counts were recorded for this clone. The chain recombines TRBV18 with TRBJ2-1, with 10 bases aligning to TRBD2. CDR3 length: 15 residues. V lost 3 bases and J lost 9; bases outside the gene matches: 8. Per germline, CDR1 KGHSH and CDR2 LQKENI. DNA for the CDR3: TGTGCCAGCTCACCCGCGGGACTAGCGATGGGTGAGCAGTTCTTC. This encodes CASSPAGLAMGEQFF.

This chain connects TRBV18 to TRBJ2-3, with TRBD2 identical over 10 bases. Germline V gene data show CDR1 as KGHSH and CDR2 as LQKENI. The CDR3 is made up of 16 amino acids. V lost 3 bases, J lost 4 bases, and 7 bases stayed unmatched. Here the CDR3 DNA reads TGTGCCAGCTCACCGGGCAGCGGGAGGGCGCCAGATACGCAGTATTTT. This encodes CASSPGSGRAPDTQYF.

This clone was picked up a small number of times. The V and J genes are TRBV14 and TRBJ2-1; maybe TRBD1 (5 bases). CDR1 and CDR2 from the germline V gene are SGHDN and FVKESK. The CDR3 totals 14 residues. V gave up 2 bases and J gave up 6 bases, with 11 bases separating them. The chain's CDR3 is CASSQTSRANEQFF. CDR3 sequence (DNA): TGTGCCAGCAGCCAAACAAGCAGGGCCAATGAGCAGTTCTTC.

This chain connects TRBV9 to TRBJ2-1; the D gene is possibly TRBD1 (5 bases). CDR3 length: 16 residues. Germline V gives CDR1 SGDLS, CDR2 YYNGEE. Trimming pared 0 bases from V and 0 bases from J, leaving 10 bases between. The DNA for the CDR3 is TGTGCCAGCAGCGTAGGACAGCCAAGCTCCTACAATGAGCAGTTCTTC. Translation gives CASSVGQPSSYNEQFF.

This clone was detected a few times. This rearrangement joins TRBV9 to TRBJ2-7; TRBD1 aligns across 7 bases. Trimming removed 0 bases from V and 8 bases from J; junction bases left unmatched: 8. The length of the CDR3 is 14 residues. CDR1 and CDR2 (germline): SGDLS, YYNGEE. The CDR3: CASSVGVDRRQQYF. In DNA form, the CDR3 reads TGTGCCAGCAGCGTAGGAGTGGACAGGCGACAGCAGTACTTC.

This clone has a handful of counts. The chain joins TRBV7-2 to TRBJ2-1; 11 bases agree with TRBD1. This CDR3 spans 15 amino acids. J lost 6 bases, V lost 5 bases, and 6 bases had no gene match. In germline, CDR1 is SGHTA, CDR2 FQGNSA. The CDR3 nucleotides are TGTGCCAGCAGCATCCCGGGACAGGGGGTCAATGAGCAGTTCTTC. The encoded protein is CASSIPGQGVNEQFF.

In its sample, this clone was seen a few times. V is TRBV6-5 and J is TRBJ1-2, with D perhaps matching TRBD1 (5 bases). From germline, CDR1 is MNHEY and CDR2 SVGAGI. The germline V and J ends were trimmed by 10 bases and 5 bases, with 8 bases remaining between them. The CDR3 runs to 10 residues. CDR3 nucleotides: TGTGCCACCGGGGGGTATGGCTACACCTTC. The encoded protein is CATGGYGYTF.